The following is a TCR beta chain sequence with its context. The source of the sample is a study of cytomegalovirus exposure and HLA in healthy donors. The PCR ran on 60 Vbeta and 13 Jbeta primers. Sequenced by immunoSEQ multiplex PCR; TCRdb stores in-frame clones only, minus some. The sample records roughly 100,000 clones, approximately 85% being singletons. The CDR3 totals 15 residues. Germline V lookup: CDR1 SGHNT, CDR2 YYREEE (reference sequence). The V gene lost 4 bases and the J gene lost 0 bases, with 10 bases spanning the gap. V usage is TRBV5-4 and J usage is TRBJ2-2; D gene ambiguous. Sequenced input: PBMCs. The TCR comes from a man aged 50 or older in good health and CMV-seronegative. CDR3 loop: CASSNPSANTGELFF. The CDR3, as DNA: TGTGCCAGCAGCAACCCGAGCGCGAACACCGGGGAGCTGTTTTTT.